The entry that follows covers one T cell receptor (beta chain) sequence. Profiled with immunoSEQ multiplex PCR; TCRdb holds only in-frame clones, not every one. The sample has about 180,000 clones; 80% to 90% are singletons. The sample comes from a study of blood T cell repertoires in COVID-19. Study-wide background: Specimens from acute and convalescent COVID-19 originated in the United States, Italy and Spain.

The germline V and J ends were trimmed by 4 bases and 8 bases, with 15 bases remaining between them. CDR1 and CDR2 from the germline V gene are SGHRS and YFSETQ. The CDR3 runs 13 residues. Sequenced input: peripheral blood. The rearrangement joins TRBV5-1 to TRBJ1-2; D is unresolved. The origin of this receptor is a woman aged 45-59 years with acute or convalescent COVID-19. The CDR3, as DNA: TGCGCCAGCAGCCCCGAGGCTGTCGGAGGCTACACCTTC. This translates into CASSPEAVGGYTF.